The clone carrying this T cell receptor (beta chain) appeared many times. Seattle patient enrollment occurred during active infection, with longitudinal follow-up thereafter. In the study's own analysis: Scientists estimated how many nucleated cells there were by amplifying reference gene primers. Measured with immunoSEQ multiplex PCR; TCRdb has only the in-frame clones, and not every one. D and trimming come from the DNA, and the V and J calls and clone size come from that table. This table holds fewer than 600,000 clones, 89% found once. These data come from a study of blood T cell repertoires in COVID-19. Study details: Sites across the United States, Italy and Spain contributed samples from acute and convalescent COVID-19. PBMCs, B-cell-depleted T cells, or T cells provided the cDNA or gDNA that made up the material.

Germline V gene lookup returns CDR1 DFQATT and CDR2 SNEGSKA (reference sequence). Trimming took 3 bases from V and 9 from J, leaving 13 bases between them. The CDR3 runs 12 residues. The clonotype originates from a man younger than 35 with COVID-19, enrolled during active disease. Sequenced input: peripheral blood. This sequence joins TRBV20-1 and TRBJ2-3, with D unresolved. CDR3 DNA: TGCAGTGCTAGTGATCGACATGAGACGCAGTATTTT. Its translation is CSASDRHETQYF.